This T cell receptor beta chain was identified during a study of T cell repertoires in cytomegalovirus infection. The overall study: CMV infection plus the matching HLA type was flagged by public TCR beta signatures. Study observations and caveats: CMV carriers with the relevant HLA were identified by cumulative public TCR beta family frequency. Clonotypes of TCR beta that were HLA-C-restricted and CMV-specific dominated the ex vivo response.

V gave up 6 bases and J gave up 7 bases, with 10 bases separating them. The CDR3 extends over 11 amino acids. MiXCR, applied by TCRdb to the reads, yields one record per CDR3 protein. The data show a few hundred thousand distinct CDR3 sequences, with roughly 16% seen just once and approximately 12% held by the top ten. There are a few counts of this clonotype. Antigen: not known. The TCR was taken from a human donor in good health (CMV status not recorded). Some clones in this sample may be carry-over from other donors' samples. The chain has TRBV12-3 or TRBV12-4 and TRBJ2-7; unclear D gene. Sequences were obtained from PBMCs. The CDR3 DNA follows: TGTGCCAGCAGAGCCCTGGGGGAGCAGTACTTC. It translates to CASRALGEQYF.